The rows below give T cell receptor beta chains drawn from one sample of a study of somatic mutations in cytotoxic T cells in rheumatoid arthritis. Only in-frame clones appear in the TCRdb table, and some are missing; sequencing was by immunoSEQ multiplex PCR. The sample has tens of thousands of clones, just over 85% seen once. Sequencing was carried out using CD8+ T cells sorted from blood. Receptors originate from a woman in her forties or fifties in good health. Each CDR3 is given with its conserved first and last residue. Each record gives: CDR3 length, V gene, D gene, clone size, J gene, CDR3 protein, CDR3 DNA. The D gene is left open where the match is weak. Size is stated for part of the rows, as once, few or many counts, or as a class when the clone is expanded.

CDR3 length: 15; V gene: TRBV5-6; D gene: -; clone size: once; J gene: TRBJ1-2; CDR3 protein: CASSLASRQNYGYTF; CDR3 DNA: TGTGCCAGCAGCTTGGCCTCTCGGCAGAACTATGGCTACACCTTC
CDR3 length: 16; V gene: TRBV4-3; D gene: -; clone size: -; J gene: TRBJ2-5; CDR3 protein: CASSQGWGAAQETQYF; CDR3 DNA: TGCGCCAGCAGCCAAGGGTGGGGGGCGGCCCAAGAGACCCAGTACTTC
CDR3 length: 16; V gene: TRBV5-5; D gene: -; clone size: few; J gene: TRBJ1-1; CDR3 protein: CASSLLAGLMNTEAFF; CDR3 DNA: TGTGCCAGCAGCTTGCTTGCAGGGTTGATGAACACTGAAGCTTTCTTT
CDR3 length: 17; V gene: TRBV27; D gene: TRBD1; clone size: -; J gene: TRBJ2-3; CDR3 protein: CASRPRQGSPETDTQYF; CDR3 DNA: TGTGCCAGCAGACCGCGACAGGGCTCCCCGGAAACAGATACGCAGTATTTT
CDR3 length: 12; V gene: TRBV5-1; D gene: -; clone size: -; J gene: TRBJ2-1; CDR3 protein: CASSLTGDEQFF; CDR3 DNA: TGCGCCAGCAGCTTAACAGGCGATGAGCAGTTCTTC
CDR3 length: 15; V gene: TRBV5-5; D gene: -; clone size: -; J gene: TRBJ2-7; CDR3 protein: CASSSSISDFYEQYF; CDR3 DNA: TGTGCCAGCAGCTCGTCGATTAGCGATTTCTACGAGCAGTACTTC
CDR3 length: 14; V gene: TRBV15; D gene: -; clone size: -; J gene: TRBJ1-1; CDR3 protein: CATSRDIGGQEAFF; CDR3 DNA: TGTGCCACCAGCAGAGATATTGGAGGACAGGAAGCTTTCTTT
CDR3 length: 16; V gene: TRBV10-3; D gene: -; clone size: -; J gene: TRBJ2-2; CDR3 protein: CAISSWTQTAFGELFF; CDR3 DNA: TGTGCCATCAGTAGCTGGACGCAAACGGCCTTCGGGGAGCTGTTTTTT
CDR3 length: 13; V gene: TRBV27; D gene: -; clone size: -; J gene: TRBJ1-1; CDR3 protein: CASSPGAGTEAFF; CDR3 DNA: TGTGCCAGCAGTCCGGGGGCTGGCACTGAAGCTTTCTTT
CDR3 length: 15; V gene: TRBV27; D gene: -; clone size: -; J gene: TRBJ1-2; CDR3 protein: CASSSPLRGDYGYTF; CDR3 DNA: TGTGCCAGCAGTTCACCCTTGAGAGGGGACTATGGCTACACCTTC
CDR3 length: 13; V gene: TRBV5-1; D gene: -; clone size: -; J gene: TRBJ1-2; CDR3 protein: CASSSGENYGYTF; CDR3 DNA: TGCGCCAGCAGCTCGGGGGAGAACTATGGCTACACCTTC
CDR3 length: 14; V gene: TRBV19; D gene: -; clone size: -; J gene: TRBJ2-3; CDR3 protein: CASSIEYNTDTQYF; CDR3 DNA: TGTGCCAGTAGTATCGAGTATAACACAGATACGCAGTATTTT
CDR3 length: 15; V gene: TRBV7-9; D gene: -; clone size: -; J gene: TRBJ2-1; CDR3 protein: CASSPPRDTYNEQFF; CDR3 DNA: TGTGCCAGCAGCCCCCCCCGGGACACCTACAATGAGCAGTTCTTC
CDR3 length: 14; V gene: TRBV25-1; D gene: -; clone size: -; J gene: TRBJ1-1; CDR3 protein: CASSEYFGATEAFF; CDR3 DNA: TGTGCCAGCAGTGAATATTTCGGGGCCACTGAAGCTTTCTTT
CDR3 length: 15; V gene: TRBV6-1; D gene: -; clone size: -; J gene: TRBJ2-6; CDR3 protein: CASSVRSSGANVLTF; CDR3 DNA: TGTGCCAGCAGTGTCAGGAGCTCTGGGGCCAACGTCCTGACTTTC
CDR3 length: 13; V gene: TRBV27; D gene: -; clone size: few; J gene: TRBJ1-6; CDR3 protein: CASSLGGNSPLHF; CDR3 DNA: TGTGCCAGCAGTTTAGGGGGGAATTCACCCCTCCACTTT
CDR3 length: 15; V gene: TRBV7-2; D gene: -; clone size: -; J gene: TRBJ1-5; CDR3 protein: CASSLVWEGNQPQHF; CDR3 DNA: TGTGCCAGCAGCTTAGTTTGGGAGGGCAATCAGCCCCAGCATTTT
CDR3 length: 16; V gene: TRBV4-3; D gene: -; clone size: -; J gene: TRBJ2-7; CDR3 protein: CASSQEAGGGSYEQYF; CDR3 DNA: TGCGCCAGCAGCCAAGAGGCGGGCGGCGGGTCCTACGAGCAGTACTTC
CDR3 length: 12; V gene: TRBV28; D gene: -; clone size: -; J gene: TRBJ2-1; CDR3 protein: CASTPGSNEQFF; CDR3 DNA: TGTGCCAGCACCCCGGGGTCTAATGAGCAGTTCTTC
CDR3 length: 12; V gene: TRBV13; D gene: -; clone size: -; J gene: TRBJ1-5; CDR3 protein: CASSAGNQPQHF; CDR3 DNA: TGTGCCAGCAGCGCAGGAAATCAGCCCCAGCATTTT
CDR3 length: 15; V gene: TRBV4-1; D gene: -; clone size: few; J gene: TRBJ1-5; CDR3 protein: CASSQDGGDGQPQHF; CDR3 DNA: TGCGCCAGCAGCCAAGACGGAGGGGACGGCCAGCCCCAGCATTTT
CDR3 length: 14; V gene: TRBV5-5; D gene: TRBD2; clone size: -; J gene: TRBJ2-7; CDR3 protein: CASSLTSGDYEQYF; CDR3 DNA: TGTGCCAGCAGCTTAACTAGCGGGGACTACGAGCAGTACTTC
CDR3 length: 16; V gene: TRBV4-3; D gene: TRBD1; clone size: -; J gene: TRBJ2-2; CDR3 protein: CASSGDAGQDIGELFF; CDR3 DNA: TGCGCCAGCAGCGGGGATGCGGGACAGGACATCGGGGAGCTGTTTTTT
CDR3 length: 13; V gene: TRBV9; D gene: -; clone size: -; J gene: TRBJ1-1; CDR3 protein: CASSVQVNTEAFF; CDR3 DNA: TGTGCCAGCAGCGTTCAGGTGAACACTGAAGCTTTCTTT
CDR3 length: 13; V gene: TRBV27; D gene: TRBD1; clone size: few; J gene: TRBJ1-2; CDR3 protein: CASSHRGLNGYTF; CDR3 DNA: TGTGCCAGCAGTCACAGGGGGCTGAATGGCTACACCTTC